This is a list of T cell receptor beta chains from one sample in a study of blood T cells in healthy people across ages. Each CDR3 protein gets one entry after TCRdb re-called the 5' RACE reads with MiXCR. Found here are 590,000 or so distinct CDR3 sequences, roughly 30% of them singletons; the top ten hold 15% to 19%. Sequencing used blood. The source is an elderly woman in good health. Each CDR3 is given with its conserved first and last residue. The D gene is left open where the match is weak. The listing skips clone size in some rows; elsewhere it reads once, few, many or a size class.

cdr3_nt cdr3_aa j_call d_call clone_size v_call
TGTGCCAGCAGTTCCGCCGGGGAGAACACTGAAGCTTTCTTT CASSSAGENTEAFF TRBJ1-1 . many TRBV6-5
TGTGCCAGCAGTTACGACGTTTGGGACAGGGGTGGAGGAGGCTACACCTTC CASSYDVWDRGGGGYTF TRBJ1-2 TRBD1 . TRBV6-5
TGTGCCAGCAGCTCACTAGCGGGGGGGCGGGAGACCCAGTACTTC CASSSLAGGRETQYF TRBJ2-5 TRBD2 . TRBV7-2
TGTACCAGCAGTTCTACAGGACAGGGGAGGTTCTACACTGAAGCTTTCTTT CTSSSTGQGRFYTEAFF TRBJ1-1 TRBD1 . TRBV6-5
TGTGCCACCAGCAGAGAACAGGGGAATAGTGAAAAACTGTTTTTT CATSREQGNSEKLFF TRBJ1-4 TRBD1 many TRBV15
TGCAGTGCTAGAGACGCCGGGACACGTTATGGCTACACCTTC CSARDAGTRYGYTF TRBJ1-2 . many TRBV20-1
TGCGCCAGCAGCTTGGCGGTCGGGGGCCTTTCTCTGGATGAGCAGTACTTC CASSLAVGGLSLDEQYF TRBJ2-7 . many TRBV5-1
TGTGCCAGCAGCGTAGCGGGGACGTCGGATGAAAAACTGTTTTTT CASSVAGTSDEKLFF TRBJ1-4 . many TRBV9
TGTGCCAGCAGCTCGGCACAGGGCAATCAGCCCCAGCATTTT CASSSAQGNQPQHF TRBJ1-5 . many TRBV7-2
TGCAGTGCTAGAGATCCGGGGGGCGGCGAGACCCAGTACTTC CSARDPGGGETQYF TRBJ2-5 . many TRBV20-1
TGTGCCAGCAGTGATTCAGGGAGGCGAGGCTACACCTTC CASSDSGRRGYTF TRBJ1-2 . many TRBV25-1
TGCGCCAGCAGCTTGGAACGACAAAACTCCGGAGAGACCCAGTACTTC CASSLERQNSGETQYF TRBJ2-5 . many TRBV5-1
TGTGCCAGCAGCGTAAGACCGGACGGTACTTACTACACCTTC CASSVRPDGTYYTF TRBJ1-2 . . TRBV9
TGTGCCAGCAGCGAAGGGACGAGCAATGAGCAGTTCTTC CASSEGTSNEQFF TRBJ2-1 . many TRBV9
TGTGCCAGCAGTTTCCCAGGGGGCGCGTCTGAAAAACTGTTTTTT CASSFPGGASEKLFF TRBJ1-4 TRBD1 . TRBV6-6
TGTGCCAGCAGTTCAACGACAGGAAATAATGAAAAACTGTTTTTT CASSSTTGNNEKLFF TRBJ1-4 . . TRBV27
TGCGCCAGCAAACGTACTAGCGGGAGAGACAATGAGCAGTTCTTC CASKRTSGRDNEQFF TRBJ2-1 TRBD2 . TRBV4-1
TGTGCCAGCAGCCGGTATCAGCTTGAAGAGACCCGGTACTTC CASSRYQLEETRYF TRBJ2-5 . . TRBV7-8
TGCGCCAGCAGCTTGGGACGGGGGGGCCCCTACAATGAGCAGTTCTTC CASSLGRGGPYNEQFF TRBJ2-1 TRBD2 . TRBV5-1
TGCGCCAGCAGGTCGGTTGCAGATGAAGCTTTCTTT CASRSVADEAFF TRBJ1-1 . . TRBV5-1
TGTGCCAGCAGTTTATCGGCAGGGGGCCTCTCTGGAAACACCATATATTTT CASSLSAGGLSGNTIYF TRBJ1-3 TRBD1 . TRBV28
TGTGCCAGCAGCGATTCAGAGAGCTATGGCTACACCTTC CASSDSESYGYTF TRBJ1-2 . . TRBV6-2/TRBV6-3
TGTGCCAGCAGCTTAACTGGCAGGGACTTCGATCAGCCCCAGCATTTT CASSLTGRDFDQPQHF TRBJ1-5 . . TRBV5-6
TGTGCCAGCAGCTCAGGGGTAACGGGGGAGCAGTACTTC CASSSGVTGEQYF TRBJ2-7 . . TRBV7-2
TGTGCCAGCAGGATACAGGGGGCACCCTACGAGCAGTACTTC CASRIQGAPYEQYF TRBJ2-7 TRBD1 many TRBV12-3/TRBV12-4
TGTGCCAGCAGCCCAGGACACTCACGGACCTACGAGCAGTACTTC CASSPGHSRTYEQYF TRBJ2-7 . many TRBV7-3
TGCGCCAGCAGCTTGGGCGGACAAAGCGGCAATGAGCAGTTCTTC CASSLGGQSGNEQFF TRBJ2-1 . many TRBV5-1
TGCGCCAGCAGCTCTTCGACAGCAGTGAACACTGAAGCTTTCTTT CASSSSTAVNTEAFF TRBJ1-1 . many TRBV5-1
TGTGCCAGCAGCCGGGGGGCCTACGAGCAGTACTTC CASSRGAYEQYF TRBJ2-7 . many TRBV3-1
TGTGCCAGCAGCCATGGGACTAGCGGGGGGGACCAAGAGACCCAGTACTTC CASSHGTSGGDQETQYF TRBJ2-5 TRBD2 . TRBV4-2
TGCGCCAGCAACGGGGGGCTCGGGAACACCGGGGAGCTGTTTTTT CASNGGLGNTGELFF TRBJ2-2 . . TRBV5-1
TGCAGTGCCGAACAGGGCCGGGACACTGAAGCTTTCTTT CSAEQGRDTEAFF TRBJ1-1 . . TRBV20-1
TGTGCCAGCAGCTTCCCCGGGACTAGCGGGGGGGCGACCCAGTACTTC CASSFPGTSGGATQYF TRBJ2-5 TRBD2 many TRBV7-2
TGTGCCAGCAGCTTGGTAGGGACTAGCAACCACGAGCAGTACTTC CASSLVGTSNHEQYF TRBJ2-7 TRBD2 few TRBV5-4
TGTGCCAGCAGCTTATTCGGGGGGGCCTACAATGAGCAGTTCTTC CASSLFGGAYNEQFF TRBJ2-1 TRBD2 . TRBV7-2
TGTGCCAGCAGCGTGAGGGACCGGACAAATGAGCAGTACTTC CASSVRDRTNEQYF TRBJ2-5 . few TRBV9
TGTGCCAGCAGTCCTAGCCCTCCCTACGAGCAGTACTTC CASSPSPPYEQYF TRBJ2-7 . many TRBV28
TGTGCCAGCAGCTCTAGCGAAGGGGGATACAATGAGCAGTTCTTC CASSSSEGGYNEQFF TRBJ2-1 . many TRBV7-9
TGCAGCGCGACAGGGGGAGACTATGGCTACACCTTC CSATGGDYGYTF TRBJ1-2 TRBD1 many TRBV29-1
TGCGCCAGCAGCCAAGGGGCTAGCTACAAGCAGTACTTC CASSQGASYKQYF TRBJ2-7 . many TRBV4-1
TGTGCCAGCACCAAACCGGGACAGGGGAACGAGCAGTACTTC CASTKPGQGNEQYF TRBJ2-7 TRBD1 . TRBV6-1
TGTGCCAGCAGTGAAGGCGCTAGCGGGGGGTTGAGTGAGCAGTTCTTC CASSEGASGGLSEQFF TRBJ2-1 TRBD2 once TRBV7-9